This T cell receptor (beta chain) was identified during a study of CD8 T cells in ankylosing spondylitis. There are 8 residues in the CDR3. CDR1 and CDR2 from the germline V gene are SQVTM and ANQGSEA. Trimming cost V 6 bases and J 5 bases, with 1 base left between them. 5'-RACE, quantitative and with molecular barcodes, yielded the TCR beta libraries. TCRdb analysed the 5' RACE reads with MiXCR anew, one entry per CDR3 protein. The table lists a few hundred thousand distinct CDR3 sequences, more than 20% of them singletons. This sequence was found in a male donor with ankylosing spondylitis or in good health (not recorded which). V gene TRBV29-1 combines with J gene TRBJ2-5; no reliable D call. Sequenced sample: blood, either unsorted or a sorted T cell fraction (not recorded which). CDR3 nucleotides: TGCAGCGTGGAGACCCAGTACTTC. It encodes CSVETQYF.